What follows are 17 T cell receptor beta chains derived from one specimen sequenced in a study of T cell repertoires in cytomegalovirus infection. Their target antigens are unknown. TCRdb recomputed calls from the reads with MiXCR, one row per CDR3 protein. The table records 750,000 to 900,000 distinct CDR3 sequences, 25% to 35% of them present only once. The sequences come from cultured CD8+ T cells from PBMCs, collected from culture after CMV antigen stimulation. The source of these receptors is a human donor in good health (CMV status not recorded). Some clones in this sample may be carry-over from other donors' samples.

The chain employs TRBV7-9 and TRBJ2-1, with 8 nucleotides matching TRBD1. The CDR3 has 20 amino acids. V trimming: 2 bases; J trimming: 0 bases; junction bases outside the gene matches: 15. Germline lookup yields CDR1 SEHNR and CDR2 FQNEAQ (reference sequence). CDR3 in DNA: TGTGCCAGCAGCTTACCGACAGGGGCCCCTGACCCAGGCTCCTACAATGAGCAGTTCTTC. This encodes CASSLPTGAPDPGSYNEQFF. Full variable domain (rest looked up from reference TRBV7-9 and TRBJ2-1): DTGVSQNPRHKITKRGQNVTFRCDPISEHNRLYWYRQTLGQGPEFLTYFQNEAQLEKSRLLSDRFSAERPKGSFSTLEIQRTEQGDSAMYLCASSLPTGAPDPGSYNEQFFGPGTRLTVL.

This clonotype was seen a few times. The chain links TRBV7-6 to TRBJ1-2; D ambiguous. Germline CDR1 reads SGHVS; CDR2 reads FNYEAQ. The CDR3 loop spans 11 amino acids. The V end was cut by 8 bases, the J end by 6 bases, with 10 bases between. The CDR3 sequence: CASAFGDGYTF. Here the CDR3 DNA reads TGTGCCAGCGCGTTCGGGGATGGCTACACCTTC.

The table lists this clonotype with many counts. This rearrangement joins TRBV7-6 to TRBJ1-6; 7 bases are shared with TRBD1. Germline V gene sequence: CDR1 SGHVS, CDR2 FNYEAQ. V was pared by 5 bases and J by 2 bases, with 12 bases of the junction left unmatched. The CDR3 contains 18 residues. The CDR3 spells CASSQTTGFDPYNSPLHF. In nucleotides, the CDR3 is TGTGCCAGCAGCCAGACGACAGGGTTTGATCCCTATAATTCACCCCTCCACTTT.

This clonotype was seen a handful of times. The CDR3 coding sequence is TGTGCCAGCAGCTTGGCCCCGGGAGGTCAGACTGAAGCTTTCTTT. Protein product: CASSLAPGGQTEAFF. The V gene is TRBV5-5, the J gene TRBJ1-1, with D uncertain. Trimming left V 0 bases short and J 5 bases short, with 14 bases between. Germline V gene data show CDR1 as SGHKS and CDR2 as YYEKEE (reference sequence). This CDR3 contains 15 residues.

CDR3 amino acids: CASSYFLPYRDNQPQHF. The CDR3, as DNA: TGTGCCAGCAGTTACTTCTTGCCCTACAGGGACAATCAGCCCCAGCATTTT. The genes are TRBV6-2 or TRBV6-3 and TRBJ1-5, with a weak D call TRBD1 (6 bases). Per the germline V gene, CDR1 is MNHEY and CDR2 is SVGEGT. The CDR3 has 17 residues. Trimming cost V 1 base and J 3 bases, with 16 bases left between them.

V gene TRBV29-1 combines with J gene TRBJ2-3, with TRBD2 matching over 10 bases. Germline lookup yields CDR1 SQVTM and CDR2 ANQGSEA. The CDR3 has 16 amino acids. The junction had 9 bases not matched to a gene; V was cut back by 0 bases and J by 6 bases. DNA for the CDR3: TGCAGCGTTGAAGAAACGGCTAGCGGGGGTCTGGATACGCAGTATTTT. The encoded protein is CSVEETASGGLDTQYF.

The CDR3 DNA follows: TGTGCCAGTAGTTTCGGACTCGAGAAGTATTTT. Translating it yields CASSFGLEKYF. The chain uses TRBV19 and TRBJ2-3, with D possibly being TRBD2 (5 bases). V lost 5 bases and J lost 13, with 13 bases in between. The CDR3 has 11 residues. The germline gives CDR1 LNHDA, CDR2 SQIVND (reference sequence).

This clonotype was counted at least ten times. This sequence joins TRBV11-1 and TRBJ1-1, with TRBD1 identical over 8 bases. The CDR3 extends over 13 amino acids. V lost 5 bases to trimming and J lost 6 bases; unmatched junction nucleotides: 5. The V gene's germline CDR1 is SGHAT and CDR2 FQDESV (reference sequence). The CDR3 DNA reads TGTGCCAGCAGCCAAGACAGGGGTCCTGAAGCTTTCTTT. It translates to CASSQDRGPEAFF.

V and J are TRBV29-1 and TRBJ2-2; TRBD2 matches 16 bases. This CDR3 has 16 residues. Germline values: CDR1 SQVTM, CDR2 ANQGSEA. After removal of 8 bases from V and 6 bases from J, the junction contained 9 bases not matched to a gene. CDR3: CSLGTSGGALAGELFF. The CDR3 nucleotides read TGCAGCTTGGGGACTAGCGGGGGGGCATTGGCCGGGGAGCTGTTTTTT.

This clonotype was counted between two and nine times. Its ends do not fully match the called genes, so a read error is possible. The V gene is TRBV19, the J gene TRBJ2-1; TRBD2 is a possible D gene (7 bases). The CDR3 covers 14 residues. Looked up from germline, CDR1 is LNHDA and CDR2 is SQIVND (reference sequence). In DNA form, the CDR3 reads TGTGCCAGTAGTATGGCACATGGGGGGGCAAAAAGGCTCTTC. Its translation is CASSMAHGGAKRLF.

This clonotype appeared a few times. The chain employs TRBV7-6 and TRBJ2-3; D is uncertain. CDR1 and CDR2 (germline): SGHVS, FNYEAQ. V gave up 3 bases and J gave up 5 bases, with 6 bases separating them. This CDR3 has 12 amino acids. The CDR3: CASSFSRDTQYF. The CDR3 DNA reads as TGTGCCAGCAGCTTCTCAAGAGATACGCAGTATTTT. The full variable domain, its missing parts supplied by reference TRBV7-6 and TRBJ2-3, is GAGVSQSPRYKVTKRGQDVALRCDPISGHVSLYWYRQALGQGPEFLTYFNYEAQQDKSGLPNDRFSAERPEGSISTLTIQRTEQRDSAMYRCASSFSRDTQYFGPGTRLTVL.

V and J are TRBV5-1 and TRBJ2-6; the D is unclear. This CDR3 is 13 amino acids long. V was clipped by 6 bases and J by 0 bases, with 4 bases between them. Germline V lookup: CDR1 SGHRS, CDR2 YFSETQ. The CDR3 DNA follows: TGCGCCAGCAAGGGCTCTGGGGCCAACGTCCTGACTTTC. Amino acid sequence: CASKGSGANVLTF. The whole variable domain, remainder taken from reference TRBV5-1 and TRBJ2-6, is KAGVTQTPRYLIKTRGQQVTLSCSPISGHRSVSWYQQTPGQGLQFLFEYFSETQRNKGNFPGRFSGRQFSNSRSEMNVSTLELGDSALYLCASKGSGANVLTFGAGSRLTVL.

This clonotype was seen a handful of times. The chain carries TRBV10-3 and TRBJ2-2; D not resolved. Between the trimmed V and J ends, which lost 1 base and 4 bases, there was a span of 10 bases. The CDR3 length is 15 residues. Germline CDR1 ENHRY, CDR2 SYGVKD. The DNA of the CDR3 is TGTGCCATCAGTGAGTTGGCGGCGTTCACCGGGGAGCTGTTTTTT. Its translation: CAISELAAFTGELFF.

V gene TRBV7-9 combines with J gene TRBJ2-3; 16 bases align to TRBD2. The CDR3 consists of 19 residues. Germline V gene sequence: CDR1 SEHNR, CDR2 FQNEAQ (reference sequence). V was pared by 4 bases and J by 5 bases, with 12 bases of the junction left unmatched. The CDR3 reads CASSSGLAGGWTQRDTQYF. Written as DNA, the CDR3 is TGTGCCAGCAGCTCGGGACTAGCGGGGGGGTGGACCCAGAGAGATACGCAGTATTTT.

This clonotype was detected a few times. The chain joins TRBV27 to TRBJ1-2; D call uncertain. Germline assignment: CDR1 MNHEY and CDR2 SMNVEV (reference sequence). The CDR3 has 13 residues. The V gene lost 4 bases and the J gene lost 10 bases, with 16 bases spanning the gap. This CDR3 reads CASSSSPTGDYTF. The CDR3 nucleotides read TGTGCCAGCAGTTCATCGCCGACGGGAGACTACACCTTC.

This clonotype was counted ten times or more. J is TRBJ2-7 and V is TRBV7-9; 7 positions match TRBD2. J was trimmed by 7 bases and V by 3 bases; bases with no gene match: 3. Looked up from germline, CDR1 is SEHNR and CDR2 is FQNEAQ (reference sequence). The CDR3 covers 12 residues. Written as DNA, the CDR3 is TGTGCCAGCAGCTTTTCCGGGAGGGAGCAGTACGTC. Translated: CASSFSGREQYV.

This clonotype was picked up a small number of times. The chain employs TRBV5-6 and TRBJ2-2; a possible D gene is TRBD2 (6 bases). CDR3 length: 15 residues. The germline V gene has CDR1 SGHDT and CDR2 YYEEEE. V gave up 4 bases and J gave up 0 bases, with 10 bases separating them. The CDR3 region is CASSLGEANTGELFF. The DNA for the CDR3 is TGTGCCAGCAGCCTCGGGGAGGCGAACACCGGGGAGCTGTTTTTT. Using reference TRBV5-6 and TRBJ2-2 for the parts outside the CDR3, the full variable domain is DAGVTQSPTHLIKTRGQQVTLRCSPKSGHDTVSWYQQALGQGPQFIFQYYEEEERQRGNFPDRFSGHQFPNYSSELNVNALLLGDSALYLCASSLGEANTGELFFGEGSRLTVL.